Listed here are 9 T cell receptor beta chains from one sample, sequenced in a study of shared clonotypes between healthy human individuals. Selected positively for CCR7 and CD45RO-negative, naive CD8 cells excluded terminally differentiated effector memory CD45RA+ cells. Sequencing used immunoSEQ multiplex PCR; TCRdb keeps in-frame clones, though not all of them. The sample yields around 1,900,000 clones, around 93% seen once. Sequencing was done on a sample of naive CD8+ T cells from PBMCs. The receptors come from a young man in good health. Some clones in this sample may be carry-over from other donors' samples.

The gene calls are TRBV30 and TRBJ1-2, with TRBD1 matching 10 bases. Germline CDR1 GTSNPN, CDR2 SVGIG (reference sequence). Trimming at V came to 8 bases and at J to 8 bases, leaving 14 bases not matched to a gene. The CDR3 loop spans 14 amino acids. The CDR3 DNA reads TGTGCCGGGGAAGGGGACAGGGGAAGGGGAGGCTACACCTTC. It specifies CAGEGDRGRGGYTF. Full variable domain (remainder filled in from reference TRBV30 and TRBJ1-2): SQTIHQWPATLVQPVGSPLSLECTVEGTSNPNLYWYRQAAGRGLQLLFYSVGIGQISSEVPQNLSASRPQDRQFILSSKKLLLSDSGFYLCAGEGDRGRGGYTFGSGTRLTVV.

For this clone: This sample also contains other DNA sequences that code for the same CDR3. The V and J genes are TRBV13 and TRBJ1-5; D not resolved. CDR1 is PRHDT, CDR2 FYEKMQ, per germline (reference sequence). V dropped 0 bases and J dropped 5 bases, with 2 bases sitting between them. The CDR3 spans 12 residues. The CDR3 region has the DNA TGTGCCAGCAGCTTAGGGGATCAGCCCCAGCATTTT. This codes for CASSLGDQPQHF.

This clone was found once. The chain links TRBV6-1 to TRBJ2-5; tentative D call: TRBD1 (5 bases). V dropped 8 bases and J dropped 2 bases, with 12 bases sitting between them. Germline CDR1 is MNHNS and CDR2 is SASEGT. The CDR3 runs to 13 residues. CDR3 loop: CASWAGLQETQYF. Written as DNA, the CDR3 is TGTGCCAGCTGGGCAGGGCTGCAAGAGACCCAGTACTTC.

The gene calls are TRBV27 and TRBJ2-7; 9 bases agree with TRBD1. The junction had 8 bases not matched to a gene; V was cut back by 5 bases and J by 0 bases. This CDR3 contains 16 residues. Germline V gene lookup returns CDR1 MNHEY and CDR2 SMNVEV (reference sequence). The CDR3 region is CASSARTGASSYEQYF. In nucleotides, the CDR3 is TGTGCCAGCAGTGCAAGGACAGGGGCTTCCTCCTACGAGCAGTACTTC.

The V and J genes are TRBV27 and TRBJ2-7; TRBD2 agrees at 7 bases. V lost 5 bases and J lost 5; bases outside the gene matches: 12. CDR1 is MNHEY and CDR2 is SMNVEV in the germline V gene (reference sequence). CDR3 length: 15 residues. The CDR3 DNA sequence: TGTGCCAGCAGTCCGACTGGGGTGCGGGAGAACGAGCAGTACTTC. It encodes CASSPTGVRENEQYF.

DNA for the CDR3: TGTGCCAGCAGCCAAGAACTAGCGGGGCGGGCGTTCTTC. Protein product: CASSQELAGRAFF. The rearrangement links TRBV14 to TRBJ2-1, with 10 positions matching TRBD2. Germline loops: CDR1 SGHDN, CDR2 FVKESK. The V segment lost 0 bases and the J segment 15 bases; nucleotides outside the gene matches: 5. The CDR3 loop spans 13 amino acids.

The rearrangement joins TRBV27 to TRBJ1-1; D uncertain. The V and J ends lost 5 bases and 1 base respectively, with 17 bases between them. This CDR3 is 16 amino acids long. Germline V gene sequence: CDR1 MNHEY, CDR2 SMNVEV (reference sequence). The CDR3 spells CASSPRRALWNTEAFF. The CDR3 DNA reads TGTGCCAGCAGTCCTCGTCGGGCCTTGTGGAACACTGAAGCTTTCTTT.

The J gene is TRBJ1-2, the V gene TRBV19; D ambiguous. The V end lost 4 bases, the J end lost 0 bases, and 6 bases lay between the germline ends. Germline V CDR1 and CDR2: LNHDA, SQIVND (reference sequence). The CDR3 has 13 amino acids. This CDR3 is CASSNSANYGYTF. The DNA of the CDR3 is TGTGCCAGTAGTAATTCCGCTAACTATGGCTACACCTTC.

This rearrangement joins TRBV7-7 to TRBJ2-3, with D hard to call. The CDR3 runs 19 residues. V was pared by 3 bases and J by 4 bases, with 26 bases between. Germline V gene data show CDR1 as SSHAT and CDR2 as FNYEAQ (reference sequence). The CDR3 loop is CASSFLPYGALQVADTQYF. In nucleotides, the CDR3 is TGTGCCAGCAGCTTTTTACCATATGGAGCTCTCCAAGTAGCAGATACGCAGTATTTT.